Presented here are 9 T cell receptor beta chains from one specimen sequenced in a study of PD-1 blockade in classical Hodgkin lymphoma. Time point defined: cycle 4 day 1 (C4D1), after less than 7 weeks of nivolumab. In every patient, relapse followed autologous stem cell transplantation, while exposure to brentuximab vedotin differed. TCRdb keeps only in-frame clones here, not all; method: immunoSEQ multiplex PCR. The sample consists of about 20,000 clones, more than 75% of them appearing once. The source was peripheral blood mononuclear cells (PBMCs), collected before the fourth cycle of nivolumab. These receptors came from a human donor with classical Hodgkin lymphoma.

The chain recombines TRBV7-9 with TRBJ1-1; 7 bases map to TRBD1. With 2 bases clipped from V and 3 bases from J, the junction kept 12 bases outside the gene matches. The CDR3 loop spans 17 amino acids. Per the germline V gene, CDR1 is SEHNR and CDR2 is FQNEAQ (reference sequence). The chain's CDR3 is CASSLPIGTALDTEAFF. In nucleotides, the CDR3 is TGTGCCAGCAGCTTACCCATTGGGACAGCGCTTGACACTGAAGCTTTCTTT.

On this clone: The germline gene is not matched at one end of the junction; a read error may be the cause. The chain carries TRBV2 and TRBJ2-7, with D perhaps being TRBD1 or TRBD2 (5 bases each). The CDR3 contains 11 residues. Germline values: CDR1 SNHLY, CDR2 FYNNEI. The CDR3 is CASSDRSMGRF. CDR3 bases: TGTGCCAGCAGTGATAGGTCGATGGGACGATTC.

The chain has TRBV5-1 and TRBJ1-5; 7 positions agree with TRBD1. J gave up 3 bases and V 3 bases, and 6 bases lay outside the gene matches. Germline CDR1 SGHRS, CDR2 YFSETQ. The CDR3 sequence is 15 residues long. In DNA form, the CDR3 reads TGCGCCAGCAGCTCCCAAGGGGGCCTCAATCAGCCCCAGCATTTT. It encodes CASSSQGGLNQPQHF.

V and J are TRBV19 and TRBJ1-1; D call uncertain. The germline V gene has CDR1 LNHDA and CDR2 SQIVND (reference sequence). The CDR3 consists of 14 residues. The V end was cut by 2 bases, the J end by 4 bases, with 11 bases between. The CDR3: CASSIPGLFTEAFF. In DNA, the CDR3 is TGTGCCAGTAGTATACCCGGACTTTTCACTGAAGCTTTCTTT.

This chain connects TRBV30 to TRBJ1-1; 7 bases match TRBD1. The CDR3 spans 14 residues. The ends lost 1 base at V and 6 bases at J; junction bases unmatched: 8. Looked up from germline, CDR1 is GTSNPN and CDR2 is SVGIG (reference sequence). The CDR3 loop is CAWSEPGQASEAFF. Here the CDR3 DNA reads TGTGCCTGGAGTGAACCTGGACAGGCGTCTGAAGCTTTCTTT.

This rearrangement joins TRBV5-1 to TRBJ1-1; D unresolved. Germline V gene data show CDR1 as SGHRS and CDR2 as YFSETQ. The CDR3 totals 13 residues. The germline V and J ends were trimmed by 1 base and 0 bases, with 4 bases remaining between them. Here the CDR3 DNA reads TGCGCCAGCAGCTTGTTATTGAACACTGAAGCTTTCTTT. This gives the protein CASSLLLNTEAFF.

The chain is built from TRBV5-1 and TRBJ2-3, with 8 bases fitting TRBD1. Germline CDR1 SGHRS, CDR2 YFSETQ. This CDR3 has 17 residues. The V segment lost 0 bases and the J segment 2 bases; nucleotides outside the gene matches: 8. The CDR3 DNA is TGCGCCAGCAGCTTGGGGACAGGGACAAAATCCACAGATACGCAGTATTTT. Its protein product is CASSLGTGTKSTDTQYF.

The chain links TRBV10-3 to TRBJ1-1, with 9 bases that match TRBD1. The CDR3 totals 16 residues. The V gene's germline CDR1 is ENHRY and CDR2 SYGVKD. V was pared by 6 bases and J by 1 base, with 9 bases of the junction left unmatched. As DNA, the CDR3 is TGTGCCATCAGAGCGGGACAGGGTAATCGGAACACTGAAGCTTTCTTT. Translating gives CAIRAGQGNRNTEAFF.

To note about this clone: Germline and junction disagree at one end, which may indicate a read error. The chain links TRBV28 to TRBJ2-2; tentatively, D is TRBD1 or TRBD2 (7 bases each). This CDR3 region has 15 residues. Germline V CDR1 and CDR2: MDHEN, SYDVKM. CDR3 loop: CASSLTGRGHRGAVF. The CDR3 DNA sequence: TGTGCCAGCAGTTTGACAGGGAGGGGACACCGGGGAGCTGTTTTT.